Sequencing of this T cell receptor (beta chain) was carried out in a study of blood T cell repertoires in COVID-19. This clone showed up just a few times. Per the study methods: Amplification of reference gene primers was used by the study to estimate nucleated cell counts. TCRdb's table, derived via immunoSEQ multiplex PCR, lists solely in-frame clones and lacks some. Clone size and the V and J calls come from that table; the DNA yielded D and trimming. Of around 220,000 clones in the sample, roughly 80% were seen once. V was shortened by 0 bases and J by 6 bases, with 15 bases between the two germline ends. This CDR3 is 16 amino acids long. The germline V gene has CDR1 ENHRY and CDR2 SYGVKD.

Specimen: peripheral blood. V is TRBV10-3 and J is TRBJ1-5; tentative D call: TRBD1 (6 bases). This TCR derives from a human donor in a cohort sampled during active COVID-19. CDR3 sequence reads: CAISESLGALGQPQHF. CDR3 coding DNA: TGTGCCATCAGTGAGTCGTTGGGGGCGCTTGGTCAGCCCCAGCATTTT.